These 19 T cell receptor beta chains originate from one sample sequenced in a study of blood T cell repertoires in COVID-19. Data came from immunoSEQ multiplex PCR; TCRdb stores just in-frame clones and leaves some out. The sample lists about 160,000 clones; roughly 89% were seen once. The sample comprised peripheral blood. These receptors all come from a woman in her sixties or seventies who had recovered from COVID-19.

This clone has a single count. The V and J genes are TRBV3-1 (or the pseudogene TRBV3-2) and TRBJ2-5; D call uncertain. CDR1 is LGHDT and CDR2 is YNNKEL in the germline V gene (reference sequence). Between the trimmed V and J ends, which lost 1 base and 5 bases, there was a span of 5 bases. The CDR3 spans 12 residues. Written as DNA, the CDR3 is TGTGCCAGCAGCCAAGCTCTGGAGACCCAGTACTTC. Protein product: CASSQALETQYF.

This clone was counted once. One end of the junction varies from germline; a read error may be responsible. The rearrangement uses TRBV24-1 and TRBJ1-4; unclear D gene. Germline V gives CDR1 KGHDR, CDR2 SFDVKD. The CDR3 consists of 13 residues. The CDR3 sequence is CASSIATNEKLFF. The CDR3 coding sequence is TGTGCCTCCAGTATAGCAACTAATGAAAAACTGTTTTTT.

The V gene is TRBV27, the J gene TRBJ2-7, with TRBD2 identical over 10 bases. Germline CDR1 reads MNHEY; CDR2 reads SMNVEV (reference sequence). CDR3 length: 14 residues. Losses at the gene ends were 6 bases for V and 3 bases for J; bases not matched to a gene: 5. The CDR3 region is CASRGLAAHYEQYF. As DNA, the CDR3 is TGTGCCAGCAGAGGACTAGCGGCACACTACGAGCAGTACTTC.

This clone was recorded a few times. The chain combines TRBV5-1 with TRBJ1-2; D might be TRBD1 (5 bases). Germline V gene data show CDR1 as SGHRS and CDR2 as YFSETQ. This CDR3 comprises 17 residues. V gave up 3 bases and J gave up 0 bases, with 18 bases separating them. The CDR3 DNA reads TGCGCCAGCAGCTCGTTGGGGGGAGAGGGCGCTAACTATGGCTACACCTTC. This codes for CASSSLGGEGANYGYTF.

The J gene is TRBJ2-1, the V gene TRBV10-1, with 10 bases that match TRBD2. The CDR3 spans 17 residues. Germline CDR1 WNHNN, CDR2 SYGVQD (reference sequence). Losses at the gene ends were 2 bases for V and 9 bases for J; bases not matched to a gene: 13. CDR3 sequence reads: CASSELGIAGGKVEQFF. DNA for the CDR3: TGCGCCAGCAGTGAGCTCGGAATAGCGGGGGGTAAAGTTGAGCAGTTCTTC.

The chain's CDR3 is CASSLYSYSNQPQHF. CDR3 bases: TGTGCCAGCAGTTTATACAGCTATAGCAATCAGCCCCAGCATTTT. The V call is TRBV27, the J call TRBJ1-5; D gene unclear. V was pared by 1 base and J by 0 bases, with 7 bases between. The CDR3 covers 15 residues. In germline, CDR1 is MNHEY, CDR2 SMNVEV (reference sequence).

On this clone itself: Additional DNA sequences in this sample encode the identical CDR3. The chain has TRBV18 and TRBJ2-5, with 7 bases identical to TRBD1. Germline trimming cut 0 bases from V and 2 bases from J; bases unmatched to any gene: 0. The germline gives CDR1 KGHSH, CDR2 LQKENI. The CDR3 is made up of 14 amino acids. In DNA form, the CDR3 reads TGTGCCAGCTCACCACCGGGACAGCAAGAGACCCAGTACTTC. This codes for CASSPPGQQETQYF.

The rearrangement uses TRBV5-8 and TRBJ2-1, with TRBD1 identical over 7 bases. V lost 1 base and J lost 7; bases outside the gene matches: 11. From germline, CDR1 is SGHTS and CDR2 YDEGEE. There are 16 residues in the CDR3. As DNA, the CDR3 is TGTGCCAGCAGCTTGAAGGGGGCACGTTTTGGAAATGAGCAGTTCTTC. It yields the protein CASSLKGARFGNEQFF.

The chain combines TRBV4-1 with TRBJ1-1, with TRBD1 matching over 8 bases. The V gene end was trimmed by 0 bases and the J gene end by 0 bases; junction bases not matched to a gene: 6. The germline gives CDR1 MGHRA, CDR2 YSYEKL. The CDR3 sequence is 17 residues long. DNA for the CDR3: TGCGCCAGCAGCCAAGATGAAGGACAGGGAATGAACACTGAAGCTTTCTTT. As protein: CASSQDEGQGMNTEAFF.

The rearrangement links TRBV29-1 to TRBJ1-4; 9 bases map to TRBD1. The germline CDR1 and CDR2 sequences are SQVTM and ANQGSEA. The CDR3 is made up of 14 amino acids. The V gene end was trimmed by 6 bases and the J gene end by 3 bases; junction bases not matched to a gene: 5. DNA for the CDR3: TGCAGCGTCGTGGGGACAGGGCCTAATGAAAAACTGTTTTTT. It yields the protein CSVVGTGPNEKLFF.

The rearrangement links TRBV15 to TRBJ2-2, with 7 positions matching TRBD1. CDR3 length: 16 residues. With V trimmed by 1 base and J by 4 bases, 6 bases remained unmatched. Germline V gene lookup returns CDR1 LNHNV and CDR2 YYDKDF (reference sequence). The CDR3 region has the DNA TGTGCCACCAGCAGAGGGCGACAGGGTGGCACCGGGGAGCTGTTTTTT. This translates into CATSRGRQGGTGELFF.

This clone came up once. The rearrangement links TRBV5-6 to TRBJ1-5, with TRBD1 matching over 7 bases. The CDR3 runs to 16 residues. Unmatched junction bases numbered 13, after V lost 5 bases and J lost 5 bases. Looked up from germline, CDR1 is SGHDT and CDR2 is YYEEEE. The CDR3 nucleotides read TGTGCCAGCAGTTACGGACAGGCACACTTAGATCAGCCCCAGCATTTT. Translated, it gives CASSYGQAHLDQPQHF.

The V call is TRBV27, the J call TRBJ2-7, with D tentatively TRBD2 (6 bases). Trimming removed 0 bases from V and 3 bases from J, with 9 bases in between. Germline assignment: CDR1 MNHEY and CDR2 SMNVEV (reference sequence). This CDR3 contains 14 residues. CDR3 residues: CASSLSYGSYEQYF. The DNA of the CDR3 is TGTGCCAGCAGTTTATCCTACGGGAGCTACGAGCAGTACTTC.

This clone occurred a few times. The CDR3 DNA reads TGTGCCAGCAGTTTGGGACAGGGTGCTTTCTACGAGCAGTACTTC. It yields the protein CASSLGQGAFYEQYF. The chain links TRBV27 to TRBJ2-7, with 9 bases matching TRBD1. Trimming at V came to 3 bases and at J to 3 bases, leaving 6 bases not matched to a gene. In germline, CDR1 is MNHEY, CDR2 SMNVEV (reference sequence). The CDR3 is 15 residues long.

This chain uses TRBV7-9 with TRBJ2-1; a weak D match, TRBD1 (6 bases). The CDR3 is made up of 14 amino acids. Germline V gives CDR1 SEHNR, CDR2 FQNEAQ (reference sequence). V was trimmed by 1 base and J by 7 bases, leaving 11 bases between them. The CDR3 DNA reads TGTGCCAGCAGCTTAGGATTACAGGGAAATGAGCAGTTCTTC. Its protein product is CASSLGLQGNEQFF.

CDR3 coding DNA: TGTGCCAGCAGCGTAGTACAAGGGGGACAAGAGACCCAGTACTTC. Translated: CASSVVQGGQETQYF. This sequence joins TRBV9 and TRBJ2-5; tentative D call: TRBD1 (6 bases). This CDR3 contains 15 residues. V was trimmed by 0 bases and J by 2 bases, leaving 11 bases between them. Germline loops: CDR1 SGDLS, CDR2 YYNGEE.

The genes are TRBV6-5 and TRBJ2-7; 11 nucleotides match TRBD2. Germline values: CDR1 MNHEY, CDR2 SVGAGI. J lost 1 base, V lost 5 bases, and 1 base had no gene match. This CDR3 has 14 amino acids. The DNA for the CDR3 is TGTGCCAGCAGTCTAGCGGGGGGTTCCTACGAGCAGTACTTC. Amino acid sequence: CASSLAGGSYEQYF.

This clone was detected once. V is TRBV7-9 and J is TRBJ1-4, with D perhaps TRBD1 (6 bases). Germline assignment: CDR1 SEHNR and CDR2 FQNEAQ (reference sequence). This CDR3 has 15 residues. The V gene lost 0 bases and the J gene lost 3 bases, with 8 bases spanning the gap. CDR3 in DNA: TGTGCCAGCAGCTTAGCTACAGGGCCTAATGAAAAACTGTTTTTT. This encodes CASSLATGPNEKLFF.

J is TRBJ1-2 and V is TRBV5-6; 8 positions match TRBD1. The CDR3 runs 14 residues. Germline V gene data show CDR1 as SGHDT and CDR2 as YYEEEE. The trim removed 1 base at V and 4 bases at J, leaving 3 bases unmatched. The CDR3 region has the DNA TGTGCCAGCAGCTTGCAGGGGGCAGGCTATGGCTACACCTTC. It specifies CASSLQGAGYGYTF.